Listed below are T cell receptor beta chains from one sample, sequenced in a study of blood T cells in healthy people across ages. TCRdb re-derived calls from the 5' RACE reads in MiXCR, one entry per CDR3 protein. Of some 760,000 distinct CDR3 sequences listed, 20% to 25% are singletons. These data also featured in a second study, about T cells of mothers and their children.

Sequences were obtained from blood. The receptors were gathered from a boy aged 5-17 years in good health. Both conserved end residues are part of each CDR3. Each record gives: V gene, J gene, CDR3 protein.

TRBV7-2	TRBJ2-5	CASSLGGGHQETQYF
TRBV29-1	TRBJ1-3	CSVVQGAGNTIYF
TRBV19	TRBJ2-1	CASRERGVEQFF
TRBV18	-	CASSTQGNEQYF
TRBV20-1	TRBJ2-7	CSAPARALAGSYEQYF
TRBV5-1	-	CASSLDGQGSESYEQYF
TRBV12-3/TRBV12-4	TRBJ1-1	CASSLAPGTPGTEALF
TRBV29-1	TRBJ1-2	CSVSKGADYYGYTF
TRBV20-1	TRBJ2-5	CSARALAGVYQETQYF
TRBV9	TRBJ2-3	CASSVGDYNTDTQYF
TRBV9	TRBJ1-1	CASSVGLGGGTEAFF
TRBV20-1	-	CKSSGLAGGRDEQFF
TRBV9	TRBJ1-1	CASSPGGAGSTEAFF
TRBV20-1	TRBJ2-7	CSARVPAGVHEQYF
TRBV28	TRBJ1-2	CASSPVGLLSNYGYTF
TRBV28	TRBJ2-1	CASSSLRDRNNEQFF
TRBV7-2	TRBJ2-3	CASSLGARELGDTQYF
TRBV5-1	TRBJ2-1	CASSPTTGAGGGNEQFF
TRBV3-1	TRBJ2-3	CASSQVLDHTQYF
TRBV6-2/TRBV6-3	TRBJ2-1	CASSWDATGSLDEQFF
TRBV4-3	TRBJ2-7	CASSQDRDSLNYEQYF
TRBV4-2	TRBJ1-1	CASSPAGGGEVGANTEAFF